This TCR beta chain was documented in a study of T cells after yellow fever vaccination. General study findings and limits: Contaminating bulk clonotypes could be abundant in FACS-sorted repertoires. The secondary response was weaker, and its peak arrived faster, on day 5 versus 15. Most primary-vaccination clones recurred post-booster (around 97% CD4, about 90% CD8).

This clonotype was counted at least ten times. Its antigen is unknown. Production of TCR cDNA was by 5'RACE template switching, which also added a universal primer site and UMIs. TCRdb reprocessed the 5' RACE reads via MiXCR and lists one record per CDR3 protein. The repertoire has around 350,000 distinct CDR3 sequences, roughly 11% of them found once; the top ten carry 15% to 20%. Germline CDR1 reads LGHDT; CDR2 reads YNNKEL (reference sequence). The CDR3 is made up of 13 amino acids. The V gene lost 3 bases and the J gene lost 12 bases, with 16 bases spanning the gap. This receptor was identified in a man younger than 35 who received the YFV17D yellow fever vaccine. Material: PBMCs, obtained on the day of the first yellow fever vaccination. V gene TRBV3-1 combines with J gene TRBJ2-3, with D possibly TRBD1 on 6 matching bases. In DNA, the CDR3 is TGTGCCAGCAGCCACAAGGGGGACGTCAGCCAGTATTTT. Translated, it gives CASSHKGDVSQYF.